This T cell receptor beta chain was sequenced for a study of early T cells in non-severe SARS-CoV-2 infection. Attachment of unique molecular identifiers to individual cDNA molecules was performed. MiXCR, applied by TCRdb to the 5' RACE reads, yields one record per CDR3 protein. Of roughly 80,000 distinct CDR3 sequences detected, over 9% appear once; the ten largest clones hold approximately 12%. The germline V gene encodes CDR1 SGHRS and CDR2 YFSETQ. Trimming took off 0 bases at V and 4 bases at J, with 10 bases between the two ends. The CDR3 is 14 amino acids. The clonotype originates from an adult who was a healthcare worker with PCR-confirmed SARS-CoV-2 infection or an uninfected control (not recorded which). This chain uses TRBV5-1 with TRBJ2-5, with D unresolved. The sample consisted of whole blood, taken at baseline. The CDR3: CASSLAGLGETQYF. CDR3 DNA sequence: TGCGCCAGCAGCTTGGCTGGCTTAGGAGAGACCCAGTACTTC.